The clone carrying this TCR beta chain was found a few times. Its specificity is not known. Germline CDR1 and CDR2: MGHRA and YSYEKL. The V gene lost 1 base and the J gene lost 5 bases, with 11 bases spanning the gap. The CDR3 runs 14 residues. RNA transcripts were the template, and TCR beta CDR3 regions were amplified from them. First-round RT-PCR with HTBI primers preceded a second-round multiplex PCR. TCRdb re-analysed the multiplex PCR reads in MiXCR, keeping a single row per CDR3 protein. The table has about half a million distinct CDR3 sequences, approximately 14% seen once. The sample originates from a study of Graves' ophthalmopathy and Graves' hyperthyroidism. Looking at the study overall: Researchers obtained peripheral blood at initial diagnosis, before any treatment had begun. Points from the study as a whole: Blood also contained most of the expanded thyroid clonotypes above 0.001 frequency. A model of 13 signatures distinguished ophthalmopathy from stable hyperthyroidism at approximately 90% sensitivity and nearly 82% specificity.

Clinical symptoms, serum thyroxine, TRAb, thyroid ultrasound and orbital computed tomography formed the basis of diagnosis. The receptor was derived from a woman between 25 and 40 years old with Graves' ophthalmopathy. The chain links TRBV4-1 to TRBJ1-1, with D possibly TRBD1 on 6 matching bases. Specimen: blood. The CDR3 DNA is TGCGCCAGCAGCCAAGGGGGGGGCGAGACTGAAGCTTTCTTT. As protein: CASSQGGGETEAFF.